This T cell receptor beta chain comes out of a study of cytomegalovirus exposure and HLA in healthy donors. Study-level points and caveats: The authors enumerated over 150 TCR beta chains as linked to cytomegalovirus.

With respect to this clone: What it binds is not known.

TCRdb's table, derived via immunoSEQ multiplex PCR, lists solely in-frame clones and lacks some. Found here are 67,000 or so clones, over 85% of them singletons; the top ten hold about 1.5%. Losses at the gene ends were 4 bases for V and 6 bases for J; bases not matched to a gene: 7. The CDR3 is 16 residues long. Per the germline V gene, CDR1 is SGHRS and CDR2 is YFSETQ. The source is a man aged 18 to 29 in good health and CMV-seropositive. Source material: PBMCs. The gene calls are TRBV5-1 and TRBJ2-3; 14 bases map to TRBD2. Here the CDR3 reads CASSPGTSGGSDTQYF. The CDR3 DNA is TGCGCCAGCAGCCCAGGGACTAGCGGGGGTTCGGATACGCAGTATTTT.